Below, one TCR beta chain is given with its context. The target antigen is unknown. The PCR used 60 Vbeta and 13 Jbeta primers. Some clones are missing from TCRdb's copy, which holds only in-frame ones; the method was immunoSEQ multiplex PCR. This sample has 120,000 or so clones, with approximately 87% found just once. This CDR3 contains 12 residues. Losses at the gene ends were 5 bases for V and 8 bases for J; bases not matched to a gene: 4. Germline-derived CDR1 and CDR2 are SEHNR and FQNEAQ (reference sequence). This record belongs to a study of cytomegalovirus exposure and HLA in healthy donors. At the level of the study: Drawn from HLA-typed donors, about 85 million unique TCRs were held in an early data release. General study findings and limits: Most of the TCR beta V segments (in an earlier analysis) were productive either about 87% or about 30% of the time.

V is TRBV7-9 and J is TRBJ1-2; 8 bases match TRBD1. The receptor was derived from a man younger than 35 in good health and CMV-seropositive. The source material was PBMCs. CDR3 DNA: TGTGCCAGCAGCCAGGGGGCTAGGGGCTACACCTTC. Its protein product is CASSQGARGYTF.